This TCR beta chain was obtained from a study of type 1 regulatory T cells. Study summary: An in vitro protocol generated T-allo10, a Tr1-enriched, alloantigen-specific CD4 T cell product. Study-level findings and limits: Type 1 regulatory T cells had a more restricted TCR repertoire than non-type 1 regulatory T cells.

From the reads, TCRdb called clonotypes with MiXCR, one entry per CDR3 protein. The sample has tens of thousands of distinct CDR3 sequences; less than 25% are singletons. The table lists this clonotype with a few counts. No antigen is known for it. This CDR3 contains 15 residues. V dropped 6 bases and J dropped 3; count of bases not matched to a gene: 10. The sample taken for sequencing was cultured type 1 regulatory T (Tr1) cells, either the whole culture or a sorted fraction (not recorded which). The chain is built from TRBV12-3 or TRBV12-4 and TRBJ1-1; 7 bases are shared with TRBD1. This receptor was taken from a human donor in good health. The DNA of the CDR3 is TGTGCCAGCAGACCTCAGGGGGTAGGGTACACTGAAGCTTTCTTT. Encoded protein: CASRPQGVGYTEAFF.